This is a list of T cell receptor beta chains from one sample in a study of T-cell memory formation after mild COVID-19. TCRdb re-derived calls from the 5' RACE reads in MiXCR, one entry per CDR3 protein. The data contain about 290,000 distinct CDR3 sequences, less than 20% of them seen just once; the ten biggest clones take up roughly a fifth. Specimen: PBMCs or a T cell subset sorted from them (not recorded which). These receptors all come from a man between 18 and 35 years old who had mild COVID-19 (a few samples of this study predate the infection). Cell type and time point are not known. Both conserved end residues are part of each CDR3. A D gene is named only where the DNA matches it firmly. The size entry is marked missing in some rows and otherwise reads once, few, many or a size class.

-	many	TRBV5-1	15	TRBJ2-5	CASRNSGNAEETQYF	TGCGCCAGCAGGAATAGCGGCAACGCGGAGGAGACCCAGTACTTC
-	-	TRBV7-2	14	TRBJ1-1	CASSLGRKNTEAFF	TGTGCCAGCAGCTTAGGGCGGAAGAACACTGAAGCTTTCTTT
-	-	TRBV20-1	14	TRBJ2-5	CSANQGMGGETQYF	TGCAGTGCGAACCAGGGCATGGGCGGGGAGACCCAGTACTTC
-	-	TRBV6-1	17	TRBJ2-1	CASSEAPGGSSYNEQFF	TGTGCCAGCAGTGAAGCGCCGGGGGGCAGCTCCTACAATGAGCAGTTCTTC
-	-	TRBV20-1	15	TRBJ2-3	CSARRSGPSTDTQYF	TGCAGTGCCCGACGGTCGGGGCCCAGCACAGATACGCAGTATTTT
TRBD2	-	TRBV11-2	18	TRBJ2-5	CASSGGLAGGRPWETQYF	TGTGCCAGCAGCGGAGGACTAGCGGGGGGCCGACCGTGGGAGACCCAGTACTTC
TRBD1	-	TRBV4-1	13	TRBJ2-2	CASTDRGTGELFF	TGCGCCAGCACCGACAGGGGAACCGGGGAGCTGTTTTTT
-	-	TRBV5-1	10	TRBJ2-7	CASSLWEQYF	TGCGCCAGCAGCTTGTGGGAGCAGTACTTC
-	few	TRBV7-2	16	TRBJ2-3	CASSPSSGGELDTQYF	TGTGCCAGCAGCCCCAGTTCGGGCGGGGAGCTCGATACGCAGTATTTT
-	-	TRBV5-6	14	TRBJ1-2	CASFLQGREYGYTF	TGTGCCAGCTTCCTGCAGGGGCGCGAGTATGGCTACACCTTC
TRBD1	-	TRBV7-2	15	TRBJ2-2	CASSWAQGATGELFF	TGTGCCAGCAGCTGGGCGCAGGGGGCCACCGGGGAGCTGTTTTTT
-	few	TRBV10-2	14	TRBJ1-5	CASSESGGNQPQHF	TGCGCCAGCAGTGAGTCGGGGGGGAATCAGCCCCAGCATTTT
-	few	TRBV27	15	TRBJ2-7	CASSLFSLNSYEQYF	TGTGCCAGCAGTTTATTCAGTCTCAACTCCTACGAGCAGTACTTC
TRBD2	few	TRBV10-2	15	TRBJ2-3	CASRTSGEYTDTQYF	TGCGCCAGTCGTACTAGCGGGGAGTACACAGATACGCAGTATTTT
TRBD2	few	TRBV20-1	12	TRBJ2-3	CSPAGGTDTQYF	TGCAGCCCGGCGGGGGGAACAGATACGCAGTATTTT
-	few	TRBV18	14	TRBJ1-1	CASSPIDLKAEAFF	TGTGCCAGCTCACCAATCGACCTTAAGGCTGAAGCTTTCTTT
TRBD1	-	TRBV9	14	TRBJ1-1	CASSVEGDRGRAFF	TGTGCCAGCAGCGTAGAAGGAGACAGGGGCCGGGCTTTCTTT
-	few	TRBV4-2	14	TRBJ1-2	CASSQGTGLEGYTF	TGTGCCAGCAGCCAAGGAACAGGGCTTGAGGGCTACACCTTC
-	few	TRBV5-6	15	TRBJ2-3	CASSLGLGLQDTQYF	TGTGCCAGCAGCTTGGGTTTGGGACTGCAAGATACGCAGTATTTT
TRBD2	few	TRBV27	16	TRBJ2-7	CASSWTSGDLPYEQYF	TGTGCCAGCAGTTGGACTAGCGGGGACCTACCCTACGAGCAGTACTTC
TRBD1	-	TRBV6-5	15	TRBJ1-2	CASSWTGAFSDGYTF	TGTGCCAGCAGCTGGACAGGGGCCTTTTCTGATGGCTACACCTTC
TRBD2	few	TRBV4-2	16	TRBJ2-3	CASSQSPGTRPDTQYF	TGTGCCAGCAGCCAATCCCCCGGGACTAGACCAGATACGCAGTATTTT
-	-	TRBV7-2	17	TRBJ1-3	CASSLAGGPSSGNTIYF	TGTGCCAGCAGCTTAGCCGGTGGCCCAAGCTCTGGAAACACCATATATTTT
-	-	TRBV4-2	16	TRBJ2-7	CASSQELSEGSYEQYF	TGTGCCAGCAGCCAAGAGTTGTCCGAAGGCTCCTACGAGCAGTACTTC
TRBD1	many	TRBV7-2	16	TRBJ1-1	CASSPVRQGSNTEAFF	TGTGCCAGCAGCCCGGTCCGACAGGGGTCGAACACTGAAGCTTTCTTT
TRBD1	-	TRBV20-1	14	TRBJ2-7	CSARSQDRAYEQYF	TGCAGTGCTAGATCCCAGGACAGGGCCTACGAGCAGTACTTC